These 18 T cell receptor beta chains originate from one sample sequenced in a study of T cell clonality in common variable immunodeficiency. General study points: Common variable immunodeficiency TCR beta sequences reportedly had fewer deletions and N-nucleotide insertions.

These receptors are not linked to any known antigen. Some clones are missing from TCRdb's copy, which holds only in-frame ones; the method was immunoSEQ multiplex PCR. The repertoire yields about 23,000 clones, none seen only once; the top ten contain roughly 9.6%. The sample taken for sequencing was peripheral blood mononuclear cells. The receptors shown here come from a human donor with common variable immunodeficiency.

Details on this clone: The CDR3 goes on 3 residues after the read ends, and that part is filled in from the germline J gene. This chain connects TRBV29-1 to TRBJ2-1; 11 nucleotides line up with TRBD2. This CDR3 is 18 amino acids long. J was trimmed by 1 base and V by 8 bases; bases with no gene match: 16. Germline CDR1 and CDR2: SQVTM and ANQGSEA. The CDR3 DNA, read in part, is TGCAGCCCCCGACCGGAGACTAGCGGGATGGTGTCCTACAATGAG. Protein product: CSPRPETSGMVSYNE. The CDR3 in full is CSPRPETSGMVSYNEQFF.

This clone was seen more than once but under ten times. Coverage ceases 3 residues before the CDR3 finishes, and the germline J gene fills in the end. This chain joins TRBV5-1 and TRBJ2-1, with 9 bases fitting TRBD2. CDR3 length: 15 amino acids. Germline loops: CDR1 SGHRS, CDR2 YFSETQ. J was trimmed by 0 bases and V by 5 bases; bases with no gene match: 3. CDR3 bases read: TGCGCCAGCAGTTATAGCGGGAGCTCCTACAATGAG. Residues: CASSYSGSSYNE. The entire CDR3 protein reads CASSYSGSSYNEQFF.

This clone was seen repeatedly, ten times or more. Read data end 3 residues before the CDR3 end; the end is taken from the germline J gene. The rearrangement uses TRBV18 and TRBJ1-1; TRBD1 matches 7 bases. V dropped 8 bases and J dropped 4; count of bases not matched to a gene: 7. The CDR3 totals 13 residues. The V gene's germline CDR1 is KGHSH and CDR2 LQKENI. Incomplete CDR3 DNA: TGTGCCAGCCTTCATGCAGGGGGCACTGAA. Translating gives CASLHAGGTE. The entire CDR3 sequence reads CASLHAGGTEAFF.

A note on this clone: Sequencing ends 3 residues short of the CDR3 end; the germline J gene provides the rest. The chain is built from TRBV18 and TRBJ1-5; 7 bases align to TRBD1. CDR1 is KGHSH, CDR2 LQKENI, per germline. The trim removed 6 bases at V and 5 bases at J, leaving 7 bases unmatched. This CDR3 comprises 14 residues. The chain's CDR3 is CASSKDRVDQPQHF. CDR3 DNA (partial): TGTGCCAGCTCTAAAGACAGGGTAGATCAGCCC.

This clone was counted a few times. The read finishes 3 residues shy of the CDR3 end, and the germline J gene is used to complete it. The chain employs TRBV7-2 and TRBJ1-5; D unresolved. The CDR3 loop spans 13 amino acids. CDR1 SGHTA and CDR2 FQGNSA come from the germline V gene. Trimming removed 1 base at V and 9 bases at J, with 10 bases between. The CDR3 bases that were read are TGTGCCAGCAGCTTAGAACAAAAGGGGCCC. Its protein is CASSLEQKGP. The CDR3 reads in full as CASSLEQKGPQHF.

In its sample, this clone was seen a few times. The read ends 3 residues shy of where the CDR3 ends; the end is completed using the germline J gene. The rearrangement joins TRBV19 to TRBJ2-7; maybe TRBD1 (5 bases). Germline loops: CDR1 LNHDA, CDR2 SQIVND (reference sequence). The ends were cut back, 6 bases at V and 4 bases at J, with 19 bases in the middle. There are 15 residues in the CDR3. The CDR3: CASRASGLFDYEQYF. CDR3 DNA, as far as it was read: TGTGCCAGTAGAGCCTCAGGGTTATTCGATTACGAG.

This clone was recorded many times. Read data end 3 residues before the CDR3 end; the end is taken from the germline J gene. J is TRBJ2-1 and V is TRBV2; 12 nucleotides align to TRBD2. Germline CDR1 is SNHLY and CDR2 is FYNNEI. The CDR3 has 14 residues. Losses at the gene ends were 8 bases for V and 7 bases for J; bases not matched to a gene: 6. The CDR3 bases that were read are TGTGCCAGCCAAGGACTAGCGGGAAGGAATGAG. Its protein is CASQGLAGRNE. The entire CDR3 sequence reads CASQGLAGRNEQFF.

Concerning this clone: The CDR3 goes on 3 residues after the read ends, and that part is filled in from the germline J gene. This chain connects TRBV6-4 to TRBJ2-7, with TRBD1 identical over 9 bases. From germline, CDR1 is MRHNA and CDR2 SNTAGT. This CDR3 is built from 15 residues. Trimming cost V 4 bases and J 3 bases; bases outside gene matches: 7. Incomplete CDR3 DNA: TGTGCCAGCAGTGGGAAAGGACAGGGGCACTACGAG. Translating it yields CASSGKGQGHYE. In full, the CDR3 reads CASSGKGQGHYEQYF.

Concerning this clone: From the germline J gene comes the end of the CDR3, since the read stops 3 residues before it. The V gene is TRBV7-9, the J gene TRBJ1-6, with TRBD1 matching over 9 bases. Losses at the gene ends were 1 base for V and 6 bases for J; bases not matched to a gene: 1. The length of the CDR3 is 15 residues. The germline gives CDR1 SEHNR, CDR2 FQNEAQ (reference sequence). CDR3 DNA, as far as it was read: TGTGCCAGCAGCTTAGGGACAGGGGTTAATTCACCC. It encodes CASSLGTGVNSP. The whole CDR3 sequence is CASSLGTGVNSPLHF. Full variable domain (rest looked up from reference TRBV7-9 and TRBJ1-6): DTGVSQNPRHKITKRGQNVTFRCDPISEHNRLYWYRQTLGQGPEFLTYFQNEAQLEKSRLLSDRFSAERPKGSFSTLEIQRTEQGDSAMYLCASSLGTGVNSPLHFGNGTRLTVT.

At least ten counts were recorded for this clone. Read sequence stops 3 residues before the CDR3 end, and the germline J gene provides the missing end. The chain joins TRBV2 to TRBJ1-4; 11 nucleotides line up with TRBD1. The CDR3 consists of 17 residues. Germline-derived CDR1 and CDR2 are SNHLY and FYNNEI. J lost 8 bases, V lost 1 base, and 9 bases had no gene match. The sequenced CDR3 bases are TGTGCCAGCAGTGAAGACGCCAGGGACAGGGGGAGAGAAAAA. Its protein product is CASSEDARDRGREK. The entire CDR3 reads CASSEDARDRGREKLFF.

This clone was recorded at least ten times. The CDR3 end lies 3 residues beyond the end of the read and is filled in from the germline J gene. The J gene is TRBJ2-2, the V gene TRBV19; 8 bases map to TRBD1. The CDR3 length is 14 residues. Germline loops: CDR1 LNHDA, CDR2 SQIVND (reference sequence). The J segment lost 3 bases and the V segment lost 9 bases, leaving 6 bases of the junction unmatched. This chain's CDR3 is CASEGQDDTGELFF. The CDR3 bases that were read are TGTGCCAGCGAGGGACAGGATGACACCGGGGAG.

Judged by abundance, this clone is medium-sized (0.01 to 0.1%). The CDR3: CASSPLYNSPLHF. The DNA read from the CDR3 is TGTGCCAGCAGTCCCCTCTATAATTCACCC. The genes are TRBV27 and TRBJ1-6; no clear D gene. The CDR3 end falls 3 residues outside the read, so it is completed with the germline J gene. The germline V gene has CDR1 MNHEY and CDR2 SMNVEV (reference sequence). The CDR3 is made up of 13 amino acids. Trimming cost V 5 bases and J 3 bases, with 5 bases left between them.

The part of the CDR3 DNA that was read is TGCGCCAGCAGCTTGATACAGGGGTCCACTGAA. Encoded protein: CASSLIQGSTE. The CDR3, in full, reads CASSLIQGSTEAFF. The chain joins TRBV5-1 to TRBJ1-1; 7 bases are a match to TRBD1. The read stops 3 residues short of the end of the CDR3; the missing end is completed from the germline J gene. The germline gives CDR1 SGHRS, CDR2 YFSETQ. After removal of 1 base from V and 4 bases from J, the junction contained 4 bases not matched to a gene. The CDR3 loop spans 14 amino acids.

Notes on this clone: The missing CDR3 end, 3 residues past where the read stops, is filled in from the germline J gene. The chain links TRBV20-1 to TRBJ2-1, with 8 bases identical to TRBD2. Trimming cost V 5 bases and J 5 bases; bases outside gene matches: 11. Germline V lookup: CDR1 DFQATT, CDR2 SNEGSKA (reference sequence). This CDR3 has 15 amino acids. The CDR3 sequence: CSAGTSGKKDNEQFF. The DNA read from the CDR3 is TGCAGTGCTGGTACTAGCGGCAAAAAGGACAATGAG.

By its share, this clone is medium-sized. From the germline J gene comes the end of the CDR3, since the read stops 3 residues before it. J is TRBJ2-4 and V is TRBV23-1; TRBD1 aligns across 8 bases. TRBV23-1 is labeled an ORF, and its function is uncertain. After removal of 2 bases from V and 5 bases from J, the junction contained 11 bases not matched to a gene. This CDR3 has 17 residues. The CDR3 bases that were read are TGCGCCAGCAGTCAACGCCTCTTTCCGGACAGGGAAAACATT. It encodes CASSQRLFPDRENI. Given in full, the CDR3 is CASSQRLFPDRENIQYF.

In regard to this clone: Coverage ceases 3 residues before the CDR3 finishes, and the germline J gene fills in the end. In the same sample, other DNA sequences code for this CDR3. The V gene is TRBV11-2, the J gene TRBJ2-3; D is possibly TRBD1 (6 bases). Trimming cost V 0 bases and J 6 bases, with 13 bases left between them. CDR1 is SGHAT and CDR2 is FQNNGV in the germline V gene. This CDR3 comprises 15 residues. The CDR3 reads CASSLEGAGADTQYF. Incomplete CDR3 DNA: TGTGCCAGCAGCTTAGAGGGGGCCGGGGCGGATACG.

There are many counts of this clone. The CDR3 extends 3 residues past the end of the read, so its final part is completed from the germline J gene. The V and J genes are TRBV18 and TRBJ2-7; a possible D gene is TRBD1 (6 bases). This CDR3 spans 13 amino acids. Trimming left V 8 bases short and J 4 bases short, with 15 bases between. CDR1 and CDR2 from the germline V gene are KGHSH and LQKENI. Partial CDR3 DNA: TGTGCCAGCCTACAGGGAGCGGCGTACGAG. Translated, it gives CASLQGAAYE. In full, the CDR3 reads CASLQGAAYEQYF.

A word on this clone: The read stops 3 residues short of the end of the CDR3; the missing end is completed from the germline J gene. The chain employs TRBV6-7 and TRBJ2-7; 10 nucleotides agree with TRBD2. TRBV6-7 is annotated as an ORF whose role is uncertain. Unmatched junction bases numbered 8, after V lost 5 bases and J lost 1 base. The CDR3 contains 16 residues. CDR3 bases read: TGTGCCAGCAGTAACGCTAGCGGGAGTTTTTCCTACGAG. This gives the protein CASSNASGSFSYE. The full CDR3 protein reads CASSNASGSFSYEQYF.